This T cell receptor beta chain was sequenced for a study of beta chain features in type 1 diabetes. This clone was picked up a small number of times. Antigen specificity is unknown. Every bit of the isolated RNA underwent reverse transcription, so sequencing read expressed TCRB transcripts. Clones were read by immunoSEQ multiplex PCR, and TCRdb kept only the in-frame ones, dropping some. The sample yields under 550,000 clones, approximately 10% seen once. Study-level points and caveats: Insertion counts at VDJ junctions were lower in type 1 diabetes patients, who also showed more deletions there.

The material sequenced was naive CD4+ T cells from blood. The clonotype comes from a woman younger than 30 in good health.

DNA of the CDR3: TGCAGCGTTGGAGGTTACCCGAACACCGGGGAGCTGTTTTTT. The encoded protein is CSVGGYPNTGELFF. This chain links TRBV29-1 with TRBJ2-2; D gene ambiguous. The germline CDR1 and CDR2 sequences are SQVTM and ANQGSEA. Between the trimmed V and J ends, which lost 4 bases and 0 bases, there was a span of 9 bases. The CDR3 covers 14 residues.